This T cell receptor beta chain is drawn from a study of cytomegalovirus exposure and HLA in healthy donors. Both 60 Vbeta primers and 13 Jbeta primers went into the PCR. The assay was immunoSEQ multiplex PCR, and TCRdb's table has in-frame clones only and misses some. The sample lists 65,000 or so clones, 55% to 65% occurring once. The receptor comes from a man aged 25-45 years in good health and CMV-seronegative. Sequenced material: PBMCs.

DNA of the CDR3: TGCGCCAGCAGCCAGGGACAGGGCACCTATAATTCACCCCTCCACTTT. This gives the protein CASSQGQGTYNSPLHF. The chain carries TRBV4-1 and TRBJ1-6; 9 nucleotides line up with TRBD1. Per the germline V gene, CDR1 is MGHRA and CDR2 is YSYEKL. With 3 bases clipped from V and 2 bases from J, the junction kept 2 bases outside the gene matches. The CDR3 is 16 amino acids.